The source of this TCR beta chain is a study of beta chain features in type 1 diabetes. General study results and limits: Comparison showed that naive, central memory and Treg TCRB repertoires appeared more similar among patients than among healthy donors. There were fewer insertions and more deletions at the VDJ junctions of type 1 diabetes patients. Sequencing used cDNA, and cells with high TCR expression could therefore be over-represented.

Germline V gene lookup returns CDR1 MNHEY and CDR2 SVGAGI. CDR3 size: 14 residues. J gave up 4 bases and V 3 bases, and 5 bases lay outside the gene matches. Expressed TCRB transcripts were sequenced, since all the RNA that had been isolated was reverse transcribed. The protocol was immunoSEQ multiplex PCR, while the TCRdb copy is restricted to in-frame clones and leaves out a portion. This table has 130,000 or so clones, approximately 9.8% appearing once. This clone has just a few counts. No antigen is known for it. Cells sorted by CD45RO/CCR7/CD25/CD127/CD95/CD27 comprised CD4+ naive, central memory, regulatory and stem cell-like memory cells.

The rearrangement uses TRBV6-5 and TRBJ2-5, with TRBD1 identical over 7 bases. The TCR sequence derives from a woman in her thirties or forties in good health. Input material: central memory CD4+ T cells from blood. Here the CDR3 reads CASSYDRVRETQYF. The CDR3 DNA is TGTGCCAGCAGTTATGACAGGGTTAGAGAGACCCAGTACTTC.